This T cell receptor (beta chain) was captured by sequencing in a study of Tregs in tolerant kidney transplant recipients. Study-wide findings and caveats: Nucleotide sequences could not be compared across some patients' samples due to primer changes.

CDR1 MNHEY and CDR2 SVGEGT come from the germline V gene. With 7 bases removed from V and 0 bases from J, the gap between germline ends came to 9 bases. The CDR3 runs to 14 residues. Mixed chimerism was transient after nonmyeloablative marrow transplants from related graft donors. Unstimulated regulatory T cells (CD4+CD25+CD127-), CD4+CD25- non-regulatory cells, CD4 and CD8 cells were FACS-sorted from thawed PBMCs. Sequencing was performed with immunoSEQ multiplex PCR; in TCRdb, only in-frame clones are kept and a portion is missing. The sample data list approximately 24,000 clones. About this clone itself: Its antigen is still unknown. Read data end 3 residues before the CDR3 end; the end is taken from the germline J gene.

This receptor was obtained from a human patient who received a combined kidney and bone marrow transplant. Among the T cells, some may be from the graft donor. The chain employs TRBV6-2 or TRBV6-3 and TRBJ2-2; no firm D call. Specimen: CD4+ T cells from blood (PBMCs), collected 6 months after the transplant. The CDR3: CASMRDANTGELFF. The covered CDR3 bases are TGTGCCAGCATGCGAGATGCGAACACCGGGGAG.